A single sample is the source of the 10 T cell receptor beta chains below, sequenced in a study of regulatory T cells in long-lasting Graves disease. Time point given: persistent/refractory GD, antithyroid drugs over 5 years with positive TRAb. PBMC-extracted RNA yielded the TCR library. Building the TCR beta libraries relied on iRepertoire HTBI primers, and CDR3 regions underwent Arm-PCR. TCRdb passed the multiplex PCR reads through MiXCR, listing each CDR3 protein once. The table has about 430,000 distinct CDR3 sequences, roughly a fifth seen once. Sequencing was performed on peripheral blood mononuclear cells (PBMCs), taken when the disease was refractory, from a patient treated with antithyroid drugs. All receptors come from a female donor with Graves disease.

This chain joins TRBV19 and TRBJ1-1; D is undetermined. The CDR3 has 16 amino acids. Trimming stripped 4 bases from V and 2 bases from J, with 17 bases between. Germline assignment: CDR1 LNHDA and CDR2 SQIVND (reference sequence). Here the CDR3 DNA reads TGTGCCAGTAGTACTTTCTTAGGGCGGGCAAACACTGAAGCTTTCTTT. Translation gives CASSTFLGRANTEAFF.

Note on this clonotype: Its ends do not fully match the called genes, so a read error is possible. The chain couples TRBV12-3 or TRBV12-4 to TRBJ2-7, with D perhaps matching TRBD2 (7 bases). This CDR3 is built from 13 residues. The CDR3 DNA reads as TGTGCCAGGAGTTTCGGGGGGCTCTACGAGCAGTACTTC. Its translation is CARSFGGLYEQYF.

The chain employs TRBV27 and TRBJ2-2; tentatively, D is TRBD1 (5 bases). The ends were cut back, 8 bases at V and 5 bases at J, with 12 bases in the middle. Germline V gene sequence: CDR1 MNHEY, CDR2 SMNVEV (reference sequence). The length of the CDR3 is 13 residues. As DNA, the CDR3 is TGTGCCAGCGGGCCAGGGCGGACCGGGGAGCTGTTTTTT. It yields the protein CASGPGRTGELFF.

The V and J genes are TRBV30 and TRBJ2-1; D gene uncertain. Trimming took 0 bases from V and 10 from J, leaving 13 bases between them. The CDR3 runs 13 residues. CDR1 and CDR2 from the germline V gene are GTSNPN and SVGIG (reference sequence). The CDR3 DNA reads as TGTGCCTGGAGTGTTCCAGGTTTCATAGAGCAGTTCTTC. Translating gives CAWSVPGFIEQFF. The full variable domain, rest sourced from reference TRBV30 and TRBJ2-1, is SQTIHQWPATLVQPVGSPLSLECTVEGTSNPNLYWYRQAAGRGLQLLFYSVGIGQISSEVPQNLSASRPQDRQFILSSKKLLLSDSGFYLCAWSVPGFIEQFFGPGTRLTVL.

The CDR3 region has the DNA TGTGCCAGCAGTTTGGGACAGGCTAACTATGGCTACACCTTC. Protein: CASSLGQANYGYTF. The chain links TRBV6-9 to TRBJ1-2; 8 positions agree with TRBD1. Trimming took 4 bases from V and 0 from J; bases not matched to a gene: 1. Germline loops: CDR1 MNHGY, CDR2 SVAAGI. The CDR3 sequence is 14 residues long.

This clonotype was seen at least ten times. The rearrangement uses TRBV28 and TRBJ1-2, with 8 bases matching TRBD1. The CDR3 runs to 14 residues. Germline loops: CDR1 MDHEN, CDR2 SYDVKM. Germline trimming cut 6 bases from V and 8 bases from J; bases unmatched to any gene: 11. For the CDR3, the DNA is TGTGCCAGCAGCTCACCGGGGACAGGCGAGGGCTACACCTTC. It encodes CASSSPGTGEGYTF.

This clonotype was seen repeatedly, ten times or more. The V call is TRBV5-1, the J call TRBJ1-1; D unclear. CDR3 length: 12 amino acids. CDR1 SGHRS and CDR2 YFSETQ come from the germline V gene. Trimming shortened V by 4 bases and J by 6 bases, and 10 bases separated the two germline ends. The CDR3 DNA reads TGCGCCAGCAGCGAGGATATTGCTGAAGCTTTCTTT. Protein sequence: CASSEDIAEAFF.

The chain joins TRBV2 to TRBJ2-7; 8 bases agree with TRBD2. CDR3 size: 14 residues. Losses at the gene ends were 6 bases for V and 3 bases for J; bases not matched to a gene: 7. Germline V CDR1 and CDR2: SNHLY, FYNNEI. The CDR3 DNA reads TGTGCCAGCAGCTTAGCGGGACACAACTACGAGCAGTACTTC. Translating gives CASSLAGHNYEQYF.

This clonotype was found a few times. The rearrangement links TRBV11-1 to TRBJ2-7, with 8 bases that match TRBD2. Germline V gene sequence: CDR1 SGHAT, CDR2 FQDESV (reference sequence). The CDR3 is made up of 15 amino acids. V shed 5 bases, J shed 5 bases, and the junction held 11 bases outside the gene matches. The CDR3 sequence: CASSATTGRADEQYF. DNA of the CDR3: TGTGCCAGCAGCGCTACCACCGGGAGGGCCGACGAGCAGTACTTC. Drawing the rest from reference TRBV11-1 and TRBJ2-7, the complete variable domain is EAEVAQSPRYKITEKSQAVAFWCDPISGHATLYWYRQILGQGPELLVQFQDESVVDDSQLPKDRFSAERLKGVDSTLKIQPAELGDSAMYLCASSATTGRADEQYFGPGTRLTVT.

This clonotype was detected only a few times. Possible read error: a much larger clone is one base away. The V call is TRBV28, the J call TRBJ2-5; possibly TRBD1 or TRBD2 for D (6 bases each). This CDR3 is 13 amino acids long. CDR1 MDHEN and CDR2 SYDVKM come from the germline V gene. The CDR3 loop is CASSRDTGEAQYF. CDR3 coding DNA: TGTGCCAGCTCCCGGGACACGGGAGAGGCCCAGTACTTC.